This T cell receptor beta chain emerged from a study of CD8 T cells in ankylosing spondylitis. V was shortened by 1 base and J by 8 bases, with 9 bases between the two germline ends. Germline lookup yields CDR1 SGHTA and CDR2 FQGNSA. The CDR3 length is 13 residues. This clonotype was seen ten or more times. Libraries of TCR beta came from quantitative 5'-RACE with molecular barcodes. Each CDR3 protein gets one entry after TCRdb re-called the 5' RACE reads with MiXCR. The table lists 100,000 to 150,000 distinct CDR3 sequences, 6.5% to 9% of them singletons. This rearrangement joins TRBV7-2 to TRBJ2-1, with D unclear. What was sequenced was blood, either unsorted or a sorted T cell fraction (not recorded which). The clonotype was recovered from a male donor with ankylosing spondylitis or in good health (not recorded which). The chain's CDR3 is CASSLGAGDEQFF. DNA for the CDR3: TGTGCCAGCAGCTTAGGGGCCGGCGATGAGCAGTTCTTC. The full variable domain, completed using reference TRBV7-2 and TRBJ2-1, is GAGVSQSPSNKVTEKGKDVELRCDPISGHTALYWYRQSLGQGLEFLIYFQGNSAPDKSGLPSDRFSAERTGGSVSTLTIQRTQQEDSAVYLCASSLGAGDEQFFGPGTRLTVL.